This entry describes one T cell receptor (beta chain). Trimming left V 5 bases short and J 1 base short, with 8 bases between. CDR3 size: 13 residues. The repertoire was sequenced with immunoSEQ multiplex PCR; TCRdb's copy has only in-frame clones and lacks some. The repertoire includes under 300,000 clones, just under 90% of them detected once, and approximately 3.3% sits in the top ten. The data were obtained in a study of blood T cell repertoires in COVID-19. Sequences were obtained from peripheral blood. The chain links TRBV12-3 or TRBV12-4 to TRBJ1-1; D is undetermined. This sequence originates from a woman aged 40 to 50 with acute or convalescent COVID-19. CDR3 region: CASSPPQNTEAFF. The CDR3 DNA reads as TGTGCCAGCAGTCCCCCCCAGAACACTGAAGCTTTCTTT.